The T cell receptor (beta chain) under discussion was sequenced for a study of blood T cells in healthy people across ages. Together with a sample-barcoded 5' primer, a J-beta primer mix was included in a second PCR lasting about 6 to 11 cycles. Via MiXCR, TCRdb re-called the 5' RACE reads, giving one row per CDR3 protein. Here the sample spans 920,000 or so distinct CDR3 sequences, more than 40% being singletons. This clonotype was observed a few times. The CDR3 is 18 amino acids. V shed 0 bases and J shed 7 bases, with 23 bases lying between them. The germline V gene encodes CDR1 SGHRS and CDR2 YFSETQ.

The specimen sequenced was blood. The sequence derives from a woman in her fifties or sixties in good health. This chain uses TRBV5-1 with TRBJ2-1; D is possibly TRBD1 (6 bases). This CDR3 is CASSLAAGVTMGLNEQFF. Written as DNA, the CDR3 is TGCGCCAGCAGCTTGGCGGCAGGGGTCACAATGGGGTTAAATGAGCAGTTCTTC.